The clone carrying this T cell receptor (beta chain) occurred a few times. No antigen is known for it. Expressed TCRB transcripts were sequenced because the entire RNA isolate underwent reverse transcription. Repertoires were generated with immunoSEQ multiplex PCR, while TCRdb's copy carries only in-frame clones and drops some. The profile covers 300,000 to 400,000 clones, with 9.5% to 10% appearing a single time and 0.45% to 0.65% taken by the ten largest. This record comes from a study of beta chain features in type 1 diabetes. General observations from the study: Shortening that was moderate but significant affected the TCRB CDR3s of Type 1 diabetes patients in all four CD4+ subsets. Sampled from patients, naive, central memory and Treg TCRB repertoires appeared more similar than those sampled from healthy donors.

CDR1 is SGHTA, CDR2 FQGNSA, per germline. The CDR3 runs to 13 residues. Deletions cut 1 base from V and 2 bases from J, with 3 bases between. The specimen was central memory CD4+ T cells from blood. The receptor's source is a man aged 25 to 40 with type 1 diabetes. V gene TRBV7-2 combines with J gene TRBJ2-4; D is ambiguous. CDR3 amino acids: CASSLDTKNIQYF. The DNA for the CDR3 is TGTGCCAGCAGCTTAGACACCAAAAACATTCAGTACTTC.